Presented here are 25 T cell receptor beta chains from one specimen sequenced in a study of T cell responses to AZD1222 COVID-19 vaccine. Using immunoSEQ multiplex PCR, the repertoire was profiled, and TCRdb retains in-frame clones only, with some absent. Of about 59,000 clones in the sample, approximately 92% are singletons; the top ten hold 5% to 6.5%. The specimen comprised peripheral blood, sampled 28 days after the second AZD1222 dose. These TCRs come from an adult who received the AZD1222 COVID-19 vaccine.

A few counts support this clone. V and J are TRBV7-8 and TRBJ1-5, with D perhaps TRBD1 (5 bases). The V end lost 5 bases, the J end lost 0 bases, and 8 bases lay between the germline ends. Germline loops: CDR1 SGHVS, CDR2 FQNEAQ. The CDR3 runs 14 residues. CDR3 nucleotides: TGTGCCAGCAGCGGGACGGATAGCAATCAGCCCCAGCATTTT. Amino acids: CASSGTDSNQPQHF.

J is TRBJ2-5 and V is TRBV29-1, with TRBD1 matching 8 bases. The CDR3 loop spans 14 amino acids. Germline assignment: CDR1 SQVTM and CDR2 ANQGSEA. V was pared by 1 base and J by 8 bases, with 9 bases of the junction left unmatched. The CDR3 is CSVEGQGARHTQYF. The CDR3 DNA reads as TGCAGCGTTGAAGGGCAGGGGGCGCGTCACACCCAGTACTTC.

The rearrangement joins TRBV9 to TRBJ2-7, with D maybe TRBD1 (6 bases). The CDR3 runs to 17 residues. V was pared by 3 bases and J by 2 bases, with 21 bases between. CDR1 is SGDLS, CDR2 YYNGEE, per germline. The chain's CDR3 is CASSGWPGQPGTYEQYF. The DNA for the CDR3 is TGTGCCAGCAGCGGATGGCCAGGACAGCCTGGAACCTACGAGCAGTACTTC.

This clone was counted a few times. V usage is TRBV4-1 and J usage is TRBJ1-1; D perhaps matches TRBD1 (6 bases). The CDR3 has 16 residues. V lost 0 bases, J lost 0 bases, and 11 bases lay in between. Germline lookup yields CDR1 MGHRA and CDR2 YSYEKL. CDR3 nucleotide sequence: TGCGCCAGCAGCCAAGAAGACCAGGGGATGAACACTGAAGCTTTCTTT. The encoded protein is CASSQEDQGMNTEAFF.

This sequence joins TRBV12-5 and TRBJ2-6; D is perhaps TRBD1 (6 bases). CDR1 and CDR2 (germline): LGHNT, FRNRAP. Trimming pared 5 bases from V and 0 bases from J, leaving 17 bases between. The CDR3 is 18 residues long. The CDR3 region has the DNA TGTGCTAGTGGTATTCCCGGGACACCGAACTCTGGGGCCAACGTCCTGACTTTC. It is translated as CASGIPGTPNSGANVLTF.

The J gene is TRBJ2-1, the V gene TRBV19; D is ambiguous. Looked up from germline, CDR1 is LNHDA and CDR2 is SQIVND (reference sequence). V shed 2 bases and J shed 9 bases, with 11 bases lying between them. This CDR3 comprises 13 residues. The CDR3 loop reads CASSIKMSGEQFF. In DNA, the CDR3 is TGTGCCAGTAGTATAAAGATGTCGGGTGAGCAGTTCTTC.

This clone was found a few times. The chain couples TRBV6-5 to TRBJ1-3; 7 nucleotides agree with TRBD1. Germline V lookup: CDR1 MNHEY, CDR2 SVGAGI. Trimming took 5 bases from V and 0 from J; bases not matched to a gene: 4. The CDR3 has 15 residues. The CDR3 nucleotides are TGTGCCAGCAGTATACGGGACAGCTCTGGAAACACCATATATTTT. Translating it yields CASSIRDSSGNTIYF.

CDR3 amino acids: CASSRQNYGYTF. The CDR3 DNA reads as TGTGCCAGCAGTCGACAGAACTATGGCTACACCTTC. The rearrangement links TRBV6-2 or TRBV6-3 to TRBJ1-2; D is possibly TRBD1 (5 bases). Germline CDR1 is MNHEY and CDR2 is SVGEGT. Trimming shortened V by 5 bases and J by 2 bases, and 6 bases separated the two germline ends. The CDR3 has 12 residues.

The gene calls are TRBV5-1 and TRBJ1-2, with a possible D match to TRBD1 (5 bases). Per germline, CDR1 SGHRS and CDR2 YFSETQ. V was trimmed by 0 bases and J by 7 bases, leaving 16 bases between them. The CDR3 has 15 amino acids. Written as DNA, the CDR3 is TGCGCCAGCAGCTTGGCCCAGGGAAGAGGGAGTGGCTACACCTTC. Protein product: CASSLAQGRGSGYTF.

V usage is TRBV3-1 (or the pseudogene TRBV3-2) and J usage is TRBJ1-6; D ambiguous. The ends were cut back, 1 base at V and 7 bases at J, with 8 bases in the middle. The CDR3 spans 14 residues. In germline, CDR1 is LGHDT, CDR2 YNNKEL (reference sequence). Here the CDR3 reads CASSQGIRNSPLHF. CDR3 coding DNA: TGTGCCAGCAGCCAAGGGATCAGGAATTCACCCCTCCACTTT.

The chain employs TRBV6-5 and TRBJ1-2; 8 positions agree with TRBD1. Trimming removed 7 bases from V and 4 bases from J; junction bases left unmatched: 8. The CDR3 extends over 14 amino acids. Per germline, CDR1 MNHEY and CDR2 SVGAGI. The CDR3 nucleotides are TGTGCCAGCATTGCAGGACAGGGTGGCTATGGCTACACCTTC. This codes for CASIAGQGGYGYTF.

The chain joins TRBV12-3 or TRBV12-4 to TRBJ1-1, with D possibly being TRBD1 (5 bases). The CDR3 is 12 residues long. The germline V and J ends were trimmed by 2 bases and 11 bases, with 12 bases remaining between them. The CDR3 coding sequence is TGTGCCAGCAGTTTAACTTCAGGGACGGCTTTCTTT. This gives the protein CASSLTSGTAFF.

The chain is built from TRBV6-5 and TRBJ1-5; weak D call: TRBD1 (5 bases). CDR3 length: 14 amino acids. V gave up 6 bases and J gave up 0 bases, with 9 bases separating them. CDR1 is MNHEY and CDR2 is SVGAGI in the germline V gene. The CDR3 coding sequence is TGTGCCAGCAGAGACCAGGGTAGCAATCAGCCCCAGCATTTT. It translates to CASRDQGSNQPQHF.

The V call is TRBV9, the J call TRBJ2-3; unclear D gene. The germline gives CDR1 SGDLS, CDR2 YYNGEE. There are 12 residues in the CDR3. V dropped 6 bases and J dropped 5 bases, with 10 bases sitting between them. CDR3: CASTQVLDTQYF. DNA for the CDR3: TGTGCCAGCACCCAAGTTTTAGATACGCAGTATTTT.

V and J are TRBV19 and TRBJ1-1, with 7 bases aligning to TRBD1. The CDR3 totals 13 residues. From germline, CDR1 is LNHDA and CDR2 SQIVND (reference sequence). V dropped 9 bases and J dropped 7; count of bases not matched to a gene: 11. The CDR3 is CASNDRVIDEAFF. The CDR3 nucleotides read TGTGCCAGCAACGACAGGGTTATTGATGAAGCTTTCTTT.

The J gene is TRBJ2-6, the V gene TRBV5-8; TRBD1 agrees at 8 bases. The CDR3 totals 17 residues. Per germline, CDR1 SGHTS and CDR2 YDEGEE. J lost 2 bases, V lost 2 bases, and 6 bases had no gene match. In DNA form, the CDR3 reads TGTGCCAGCAGCTTTGGACAGGGCTCCCCTGGGGCCAACGTCCTGACTTTC. Its protein is CASSFGQGSPGANVLTF.

The rearrangement joins TRBV21-1 to TRBJ2-5; TRBD1, as called in the table, went unchecked against the DNA. TRBV21-1 constitutes a pseudogene. The CDR3 length is 14 residues. CDR3 sequence (DNA): TGTGCCAGAGGGGGCCGGTCGGGGCAAGAGACCCAGTACTTC. It specifies CARGGRSGQETQYF.

The CDR3 coding sequence is TGTGCCACCAGTGATTTGGGGGGCGGGACTCACACAGATACGCAGTATTTT. Its translation: CATSDLGGGTHTDTQYF. V gene TRBV24-1 combines with J gene TRBJ2-3; perhaps D is TRBD1 or TRBD2 (6 bases each). This CDR3 spans 17 amino acids. From germline, CDR1 is KGHDR and CDR2 SFDVKD. Between the trimmed V and J ends, which lost 0 bases and 2 bases, there was a span of 14 bases.

V is TRBV6-5 and J is TRBJ1-5, with unresolved D. Per the germline V gene, CDR1 is MNHEY and CDR2 is SVGAGI. V was clipped by 6 bases and J by 5 bases, with 14 bases between them. CDR3 size: 14 residues. The chain's CDR3 is CASRPIQADQPQHF. CDR3 bases: TGTGCCAGCAGGCCAATTCAGGCGGATCAGCCCCAGCATTTT.

V gene TRBV27 combines with J gene TRBJ1-6, with 11 nucleotides matching TRBD1. V dropped 6 bases and J dropped 10; count of bases not matched to a gene: 8. The CDR3 is made up of 15 amino acids. The germline CDR1 and CDR2 sequences are MNHEY and SMNVEV (reference sequence). CDR3 loop: CASSGQGALGSPLHF. The CDR3 DNA follows: TGTGCCAGCAGCGGACAGGGGGCCCTAGGGTCACCCCTCCACTTT.

Written as DNA, the CDR3 is TGTGCCAGCAGTGTGAACAGAGGGCTAGAAGCTTTCTTT. Its translation: CASSVNRGLEAFF. The chain couples TRBV6-4 to TRBJ1-1; the D is unclear. Germline CDR1 MRHNA, CDR2 SNTAGT. V was shortened by 4 bases and J by 8 bases, with 14 bases between the two germline ends. This CDR3 is built from 13 residues.

This chain uses TRBV19 with TRBJ1-4, with TRBD1 matching over 7 bases. The CDR3 contains 15 residues. The V and J ends lost 4 bases and 7 bases, in that order; junction bases with no gene match: 9. Germline lookup yields CDR1 LNHDA and CDR2 SQIVND (reference sequence). Here the CDR3 DNA reads TGTGCCAGTAGTACCGGGACAGCGGCTATTGAAAAACTGTTTTTT. Protein sequence: CASSTGTAAIEKLFF. The entire variable domain, with the rest obtained from reference TRBV19 and TRBJ1-4, is as follows: DGGITQSPKYLFRKEGQNVTLSCEQNLNHDAMYWYRQDPGQGLRLIYYSQIVNDFQKGDIAEGYSVSREKKESFPLTVTSAQKNPTAFYLCASSTGTAAIEKLFFGSGTQLSVL.

The rearrangement uses TRBV13 and TRBJ1-6; no definite D call. The CDR3 runs 15 residues. Germline lookup yields CDR1 PRHDT and CDR2 FYEKMQ (reference sequence). V gave up 5 bases and J gave up 10 bases, with 18 bases separating them. CDR3 amino acids: CASSPPGEARSPLHF. The CDR3 nucleotides read TGTGCCAGCAGCCCCCCCGGAGAGGCTAGGTCACCCCTCCACTTT.

The chain couples TRBV30 to TRBJ2-2; possible D gene TRBD1, 6 bases. Germline assignment: CDR1 GTSNPN and CDR2 SVGIG (reference sequence). The CDR3 has 14 amino acids. V was shortened by 4 bases and J by 9 bases, with 18 bases between the two germline ends. CDR3 sequence reads: CAWTHPGQPRELFF. In DNA, the CDR3 is TGTGCCTGGACCCACCCCGGACAGCCTCGGGAGCTGTTTTTT.

The gene calls are TRBV7-8 and TRBJ1-2; TRBD1 agrees at 9 bases. V lost 4 bases to trimming and J lost 2 bases; unmatched junction nucleotides: 5. The CDR3 consists of 15 residues. Germline lookup yields CDR1 SGHVS and CDR2 FQNEAQ. Here the CDR3 DNA reads TGTGCCAGCAGCTCCGGGACAGGGAAGAACTATGGCTACACCTTC. This encodes CASSSGTGKNYGYTF.